This TCR beta chain was captured by sequencing in a study of cytomegalovirus exposure and HLA in healthy donors. The CDR3 runs 12 residues. CDR1 and CDR2 from the germline V gene are MNHNS and SASEGT. The V end lost 10 bases, the J end lost 3 bases, and 12 bases lay between the germline ends. Points from the study as a whole: It was approximately 170 TCR beta chains that were listed as cytomegalovirus-associated. Highly shared sequence variants in one cluster were likely a sequencing artifact. Data from an earlier analysis indicated that most TCR beta V segments were productive either about 87% or about 30% of the time.

This clone was detected only a few times. Antigen specificity is unknown. Vbeta (60) and Jbeta (13) primers were used in the PCR. The repertoire was sequenced with immunoSEQ multiplex PCR; TCRdb's copy has only in-frame clones and lacks some. The data show around 150,000 clones, with around four fifths seen just once and 9% to 10% held by the top ten. The chain recombines TRBV6-1 with TRBJ1-1; the D is unclear. The sample was PBMCs. The sequence came from a young man in good health and CMV-seropositive. The DNA for the CDR3 is TGTGCCACCCTTTACCGGTACACTGAAGCTTTCTTT. Its translation: CATLYRYTEAFF.